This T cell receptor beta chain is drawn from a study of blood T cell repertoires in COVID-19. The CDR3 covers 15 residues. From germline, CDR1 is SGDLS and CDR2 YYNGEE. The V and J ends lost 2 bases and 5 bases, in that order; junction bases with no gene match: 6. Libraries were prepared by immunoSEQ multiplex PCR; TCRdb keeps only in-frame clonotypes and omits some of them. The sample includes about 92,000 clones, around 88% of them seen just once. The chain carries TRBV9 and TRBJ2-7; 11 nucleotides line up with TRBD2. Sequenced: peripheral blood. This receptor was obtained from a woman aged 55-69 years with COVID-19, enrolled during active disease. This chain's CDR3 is CASSVASGGTHEQYF. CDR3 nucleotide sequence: TGTGCCAGCAGCGTTGCTAGCGGGGGGACCCACGAGCAGTACTTC.